This T cell receptor beta chain derives from a study of blood T cell repertoires in COVID-19. Study context: In each case, the material was cDNA or gDNA derived from T cells, B-cell-depleted T cells, or PBMCs.

The assay was immunoSEQ multiplex PCR, and TCRdb's table has in-frame clones only and misses some. The repertoire holds about 250,000 clones, with 65% to 85% as singletons. Participants spanned ages about 18 to 90 years and resided in roughly 22 US areas. V was pared by 1 base and J by 4 bases, with 16 bases of the junction left unmatched. The CDR3 sequence is 19 residues long. Germline assignment: CDR1 MGHRA and CDR2 YSYEKL. The chain has TRBV4-1 and TRBJ1-2, with TRBD1 matching 9 bases. Sequencing used PBMCs or T cells enriched from blood (not recorded which). This TCR derives from a man aged 45 to 65 who had recovered from COVID-19. The chain's CDR3 is CASSQVSSPGTGRTYGYTF. The CDR3 DNA reads as TGCGCCAGCAGCCAAGTCAGCTCGCCCGGGACAGGGAGGACCTATGGCTACACCTTC.